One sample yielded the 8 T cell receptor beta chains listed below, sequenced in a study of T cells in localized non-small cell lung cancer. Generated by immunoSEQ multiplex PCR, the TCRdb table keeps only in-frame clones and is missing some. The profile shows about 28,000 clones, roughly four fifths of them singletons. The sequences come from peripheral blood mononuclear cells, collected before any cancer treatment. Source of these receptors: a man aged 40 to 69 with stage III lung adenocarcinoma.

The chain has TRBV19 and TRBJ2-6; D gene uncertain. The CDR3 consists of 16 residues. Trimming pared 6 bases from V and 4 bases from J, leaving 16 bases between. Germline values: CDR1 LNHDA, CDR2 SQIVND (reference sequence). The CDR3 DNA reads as TGTGCCAGTAGCATGCGAAGGTTAGCCGGGGCCAACGTCCTGACTTTC. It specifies CASSMRRLAGANVLTF.

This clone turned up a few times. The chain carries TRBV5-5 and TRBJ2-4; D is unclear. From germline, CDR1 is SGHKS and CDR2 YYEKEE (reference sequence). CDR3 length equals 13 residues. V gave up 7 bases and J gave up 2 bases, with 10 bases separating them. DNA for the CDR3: TGTGCCAGCGCGCTGGGGTCCAAAAACATTCAGTACTTC. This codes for CASALGSKNIQYF.

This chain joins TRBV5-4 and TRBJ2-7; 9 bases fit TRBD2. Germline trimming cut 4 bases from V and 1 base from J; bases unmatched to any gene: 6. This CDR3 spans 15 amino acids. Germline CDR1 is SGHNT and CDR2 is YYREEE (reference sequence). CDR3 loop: CASSGGTSFSYEQYV. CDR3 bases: TGTGCCAGCAGCGGCGGGACTAGCTTTTCCTACGAGCAGTACGTC.

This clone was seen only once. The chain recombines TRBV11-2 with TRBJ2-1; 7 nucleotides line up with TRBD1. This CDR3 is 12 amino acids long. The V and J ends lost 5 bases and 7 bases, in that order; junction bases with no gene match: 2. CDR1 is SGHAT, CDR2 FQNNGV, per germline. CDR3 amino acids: CASSLQGNEQFF. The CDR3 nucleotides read TGTGCCAGCAGCCTACAGGGGAATGAGCAGTTCTTC.

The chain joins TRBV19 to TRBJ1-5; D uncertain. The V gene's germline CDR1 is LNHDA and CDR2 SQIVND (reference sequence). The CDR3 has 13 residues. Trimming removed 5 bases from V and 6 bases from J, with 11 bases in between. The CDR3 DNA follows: TGTGCCAGTAGTGATACGGACCTTCAGCCCCAGCATTTT. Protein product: CASSDTDLQPQHF.

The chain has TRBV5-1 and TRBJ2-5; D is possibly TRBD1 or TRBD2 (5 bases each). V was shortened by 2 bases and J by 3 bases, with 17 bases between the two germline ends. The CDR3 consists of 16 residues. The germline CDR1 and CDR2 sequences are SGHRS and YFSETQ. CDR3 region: CASSFPGRPGEETQYF. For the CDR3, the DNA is TGCGCCAGCAGCTTTCCGGGACGGCCTGGCGAAGAGACCCAGTACTTC.

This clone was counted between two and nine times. CDR3: CATSKGQGDTGELFF. CDR3 DNA sequence: TGTGCCACCAGCAAGGGACAGGGGGACACCGGGGAGCTGTTTTTT. The rearrangement joins TRBV15 to TRBJ2-2; 11 nucleotides match TRBD1. Germline CDR1 is LNHNV and CDR2 is YYDKDF (reference sequence). CDR3 length: 15 residues. V was clipped by 4 bases and J by 3 bases; unmatched bases: 1.

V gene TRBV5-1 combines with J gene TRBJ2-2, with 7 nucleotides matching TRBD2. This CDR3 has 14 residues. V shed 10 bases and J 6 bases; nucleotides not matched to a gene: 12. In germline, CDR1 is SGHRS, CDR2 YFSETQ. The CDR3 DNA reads TGCGCCTCCCGGCGGGACTATCAGGCCGGGGAGCTGTTTTTT. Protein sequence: CASRRDYQAGELFF.